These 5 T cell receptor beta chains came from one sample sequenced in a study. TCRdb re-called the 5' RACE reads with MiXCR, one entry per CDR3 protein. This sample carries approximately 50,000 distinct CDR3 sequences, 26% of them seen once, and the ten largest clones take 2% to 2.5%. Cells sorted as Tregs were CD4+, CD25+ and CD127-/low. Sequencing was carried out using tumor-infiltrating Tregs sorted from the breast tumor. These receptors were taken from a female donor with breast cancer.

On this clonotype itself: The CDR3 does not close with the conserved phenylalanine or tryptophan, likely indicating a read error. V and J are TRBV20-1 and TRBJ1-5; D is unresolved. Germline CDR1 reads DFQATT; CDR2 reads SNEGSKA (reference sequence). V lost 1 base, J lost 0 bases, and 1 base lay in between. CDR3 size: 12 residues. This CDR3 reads CSARGSNQPQHL. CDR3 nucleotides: TGCAGTGCTAGAGGTAGCAATCAGCCCCAGCATTTG.

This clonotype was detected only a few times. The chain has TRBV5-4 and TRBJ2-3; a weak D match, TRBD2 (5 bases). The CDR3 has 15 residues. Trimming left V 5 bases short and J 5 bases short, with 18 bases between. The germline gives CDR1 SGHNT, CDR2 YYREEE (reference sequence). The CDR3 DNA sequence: TGTGCCAGCAGGTCCCGTGGCGGAGGTGGAGATACGCAGTATTTT. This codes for CASRSRGGGGDTQYF.

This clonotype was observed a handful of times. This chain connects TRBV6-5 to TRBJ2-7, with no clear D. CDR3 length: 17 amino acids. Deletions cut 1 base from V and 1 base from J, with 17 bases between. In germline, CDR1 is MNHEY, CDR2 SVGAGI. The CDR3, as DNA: TGTGCCAGCAGTTACTTCACAGACCGAAGCTATTCCTACGAGCAGTACTTC. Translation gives CASSYFTDRSYSYEQYF.

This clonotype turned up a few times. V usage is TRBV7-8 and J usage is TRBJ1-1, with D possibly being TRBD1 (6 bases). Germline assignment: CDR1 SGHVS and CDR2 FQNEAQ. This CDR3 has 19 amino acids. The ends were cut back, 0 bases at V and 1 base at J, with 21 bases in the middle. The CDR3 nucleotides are TGTGCCAGCAGCTTAGCAAAGTTGGGGGCGAGAAATTCGAACACTGAAGCTTTCTTT. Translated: CASSLAKLGARNSNTEAFF.

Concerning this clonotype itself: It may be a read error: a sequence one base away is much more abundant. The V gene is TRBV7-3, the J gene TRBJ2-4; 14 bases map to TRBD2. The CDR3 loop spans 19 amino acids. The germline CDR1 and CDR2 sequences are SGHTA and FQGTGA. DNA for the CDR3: TGTGCCAGCAGCCCGGGACTAGCGGGAGCGGAAGGAACCAAAAACACTCAGTACTTC. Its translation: CASSPGLAGAEGTKNTQYF.